Given below is one T cell receptor beta chain in context. This clone was seen a handful of times. Its antigen target is currently unknown. There are no base qualities to consult, and no much larger clone falls within one base. Measured from the cysteine to the phenylalanine, the CDR3 is 15 residues long. The entry retains the CDR3 DNA only, 45 bases that are in frame from base 1. Reading the germline V gene gives CDR1 MGHRA and CDR2 YSYEKL. V drops 0 bases and J drops 2 bases, leaving 11 bases in between. The library was produced with the immunoSEQ multiplex PCR assay. A mixture of 60 forward primers for TCR Vbeta segments and 13 reverse primers for TCR Jbeta segments was used in the multiplex PCR. A multiplex PCR assay on genomic DNA amplified the CDR3 region of rearranged TCR beta genes. On the Illumina HiSeq System, the amplified TCR beta libraries were sequenced as 87-base-pair reads. Per the source publication's procedure: A later analysis counted approximately 84 million unique TCR beta chains across the 600 to 850 repertoires, and around 9.9 million of these chains were shared by at least two donors. Raw reads were error-corrected and collapsed into unique sequences by a nearest-neighbor algorithm in which closely related sequences were merged to remove PCR and sequencing errors. CDR3 sequences were aligned to IMGT reference sequences to assign V, D and J gene segments. For a sequence to be retained, at least a six-nucleotide match to both a V gene segment and a J gene segment was required. A rearrangement counted as productive if the CDR3 had no stop codons and remained in frame with V and J, and every other rearrangement counted as non-productive. CDR3 was defined by IMGT convention, running from the second conserved V-encoded cysteine to the conserved J-encoded phenylalanine. In an earlier analysis of just under 600 of the donors, sequences lacking an unambiguous match to a single V gene segment were excluded. In an earlier analysis of almost 600 of the donors, a V segment was called functional when productive rearrangements were above 56.7%, and segregating when the standard deviation between donors exceeded 5%. A statistical classification framework was built for diagnosing cytomegalovirus status from the catalog of TCR beta chain sequences. A later analysis assigned V and J genes by comparing TCR nucleotide sequences with IMGT/GENE-DB human TR gene sequences. Using the TCRdist pipeline, a later analysis assigned CDR3 sequences along with most-parsimonious VDJ recombination scenarios. A later analysis defined each TCR beta chain by its CDR3 amino acid sequence plus V-gene family, and excluded reads lacking a unique V-gene family. A later analysis removed 600 or so highly shared, low-generation-probability nucleotide sequences to deal with suspected cross-contamination and a sequencing artifact. A later analysis calculated a clonal expansion index for each public chain from normalized within-repertoire ranks of inferred template counts. In a later analysis, generation probabilities were computed using a VDJ recombination model fitted to out-of-frame rearrangements, and the results were checked against IGoR. Hypergeometric tests were used in a later analysis to score TCR-TCR, TCR-HLA and TCR-CMV co-occurrence, with a repertoire-size bias correction applied to the TCR pairs. To estimate false discovery rates, a later analysis permuted the HLA or CMV assignments 20 times. In a later analysis, co-occurring TCRs were grouped using DBSCAN, with TCRdist sequence similarity added in when clustering inside HLA-allele-positive subsets. Repertoires with fewer than 30,000 or more than 120,000 public chains, plus five repertoires with anomalous nucleotide sharing, were excluded from co-occurrence clustering. As stored in TCRdb, this immuneACCESS dataset retains in-frame rearrangements with V and J assigned. A fraction of the clones does not appear; measured against another copy, unresolved V genes explain less than half of the discrepancy, and the remainder lacks a known reason. V and J calls and clone size are given by that table; D and trimming were obtained from the DNA. This sample is represented by hundreds of thousands of clones; roughly 88% of them were singletons. The ten largest clones capture 0.71% of the sample.

The cohort comprised 710 or so healthy bone marrow donors. All cohort members were sampled while nominally healthy, although unrecorded immune exposures were likely present. The donor was CMV seronegative and belonged to the group of more than 300 seronegative cohort members. A peripheral blood sample was provided by each donor, and peripheral blood mononuclear cells were used for TCR beta sequencing. The Qiagen DNeasy Blood Extraction Kit was used to extract genomic DNA from the blood cell samples. The record originates from a study of cytomegalovirus exposure and HLA in healthy donors (dated by TCRdb to 2016 to 2017). Broadly, across the study: An earlier analysis of roughly 630 of the donors reported 250 to 350 Gb of sequence data and more than 90 million unique TCR beta sequences from 190 million or so T cells. All discovery cohort repertoires had been generated on a single sequencing platform. High-throughput TCR immunosequencing, statistical association of individual TCRs with disease status, and machine learning were combined to predict cytomegalovirus infection status. The study aimed to test whether signatures of past pathogen exposure could be identified by cataloging public T cell receptors. A later analysis re-examined previously published TCR beta repertoires from roughly 720 donors and added high-resolution HLA genotyping to investigate patterns of TCR occurrence. The study profiled the T cell repertoires of some 610 subjects by immunosequencing and related them to cytomegalovirus serostatus. Both class I and class II loci were covered by HLA typing, at four-digit resolution. Among a few hundred genotyped donors of the cohort, an average of approximately 230,000 unique TCR beta nucleotide sequences were sequenced per donor, about a sixth of them non-productive. To decide whether each TCR beta V gene segment behaved as functional or pseudogenic, an earlier analysis of some 600 of the donors relied on high-throughput TCR beta sequencing. Donor age, sex, ethnicity and CMV serostatus were compiled alongside the repertoire data. Five DR-DQ haplotypes were treated as single units for association and clustering because of strong linkage in the cohort. Besides the first cohort of approximately 710 subjects, a separate validation cohort made up of some 110 different subjects was used. Typing coverage varied by locus: roughly 629-630 donors for A, B, C, DRB1 and DQB1; 522 for DQA1; about 590 for DPA1; approximately 450 for DPB1. Of the approximately 400 genotyped donors, less than 90% were placed in the genetic ancestry cluster associated with self-reported Caucasian donors. Rather than using new phenotypic data, the later analysis identified candidate immune exposures from TCR beta sequences and from how often those sequences occurred across donors. An early release covering roughly 580 HLA-typed donors comprised approximately 300 gigabases of sequencing data and tens of millions of unique TCR sequences. A later genetic analysis used genome-wide SNP genotypes for about 65% of the roughly 670 donors, treating that subset as a discovery cohort. The research as a whole found: The study gave a list of under 200 TCR beta chains associated with cytomegalovirus. CMV serostatus was the only immune exposure information available for the cohort. Because the 87-base-pair reads could not distinguish some IMGT-functional V segments, including TRBV6-2 and TRBV6-3, those segments were excluded. The classifier was reported to diagnose cytomegalovirus status with high specificity and sensitivity in both the original cohort and the validation cohort. Three of the identified cytomegalovirus-associated TCR beta chains were confirmed in vitro to be specific for cytomegalovirus antigens. A further reported finding was that TCR beta sequences accurately predicted the HLA-A and HLA-B alleles for most subjects in the first cohort. Because counts were too low, 15 or so rarely observed V segments, including chromosome 9 orphons, were excluded from the earlier analysis of several hundred of the donors. According to a later analysis, TCR association rates differed among HLA loci, with DRB1 alleles showing the most associated TCRs and HLA-C alleles showing the fewest. Most TCR sequences were seen in very few donors, while some public TCRs were found in many individuals. Several of the top co-occurrence clusters appeared to be linked to parvovirus B19, influenza, CMV and Epstein-Barr virus, according to a later analysis. Sequencing depth was assumed to be roughly uniform across donors in the presence/absence analyses, though that assumption may not hold. Broadly in line with IMGT annotations, most TCR beta V segments showed up in productive rearrangements about 90% or about 30% of the time in an earlier analysis of approximately 640 of the donors. Assigning TCR associations to individual alleles was difficult when HLA alleles, especially DR and DQ, strongly co-occurred. In a later genetic analysis, fewer N-insertions in productive TCRs were reported among donors in an Asian-associated ancestry cluster than the approximately 710-donor mean. This cohort had only TCR beta chains sequenced, and the lack of alpha or paired-chain data limited which features could be detected. V-gene and J-gene trimming of TCR beta chains was associated with a missense DCLRE1C variant in a later genetic analysis, and the association was replicated in an independent cohort. In a later analysis, HLA-associated TCR beta chains were found to be more clonally expanded and to have lower generation probabilities than equally common non-associated chains. A group of highly shared sequence variants was considered likely to be a technical artifact of the sequencing pipeline. Because HLA typing was missing for some donors at each locus, association tests included only the typed subset. In a later analysis, 15,000 to 20,000 TCR beta sequences were associated with specific HLA alleles at a false discovery rate of 0.05. Most CMV-associated TCR beta chains appeared to be HLA-restricted in a later analysis, and the HLA associations seemed to be driven largely by CMV exposure. The authors suggested that the approach could potentially be generalized to other disease states and immunological phenotypes. Linkage disequilibrium might explain the correlated functional status among segregating V segments, but an unknown experimental factor could not be ruled out.

The TCR was taken from a boy aged 2-9 years in good health and CMV-seronegative. Source material: PBMCs. The chain uses TRBV4-1 and TRBJ2-7; perhaps TRBD2 is the D gene, with 6 bases matching. The CDR3 sequence is CASSQEEGIAYEQYF. Here is the DNA: TGCGCCAGCAGCCAAGAGGAGGGGATAGCCTACGAGCAGTACTTC.